This T cell receptor (beta chain) was captured by sequencing in a study of shared clonotypes between healthy human individuals. Turning to the study itself: Per donor, CD8 memory used one plate, CD8 naive used two, CD4 memory used three and CD4 naive used three. General study results and limits: The sole specimen, blood, was sampled, and tissue repertoires likely differ. Clonotypes shared by all four sorted-subset donors had higher generation probabilities than non-shared clonotypes.

Measured with immunoSEQ multiplex PCR; TCRdb has only the in-frame clones, and not every one. The table has about 1 million clones, about 80% seen once. V dropped 0 bases and J dropped 3; count of bases not matched to a gene: 6. This CDR3 is 16 amino acids long. CDR1 is SGDLS, CDR2 YYNGEE, per germline. This clone has a single count. The target antigen is unknown. The CD4+ fraction was divided into a CD45RA+ naive subset and a CD45RA-negative memory subset. Sequences were obtained from memory CD4+ T cells sorted from blood. The sample's subset: CD45RA-negative fraction. The V call is TRBV9, the J call TRBJ2-3, with 8 bases lining up with TRBD2. The source of this sequence is a man between 18 and 29 years old in good health. The CDR3, as DNA: TGTGCCAGCAGCGTAGGCGTACTAGCGGTAACAGATACGCAGTATTTT. This encodes CASSVGVLAVTDTQYF.